The clone carrying this TCR beta chain has a count of ten or more. Its antigen is as yet unknown. This specimen belongs to a study of beta chain features in type 1 diabetes. Study outcomes and limitations: Compared to healthy donors, patients appeared to have naive, central memory and Treg TCRB repertoires that were more alike. Among all four CD4+ subsets, Type 1 diabetes patients had TCRB CDR3s that were moderately but significantly shorter. When cDNA is sequenced, cells with high TCR expression could be over-represented. A potential PCR bias toward shorter templates would be equal in patient and control samples. The VDJ junctions of type 1 diabetes patients carried fewer insertions and more deletions.

This CDR3 is 16 amino acids long. Germline V lookup: CDR1 KGHSH, CDR2 LQKENI. V was pared by 2 bases and J by 5 bases, with 16 bases between. Expressed TCRB transcripts were sequenced because the entire RNA isolate underwent reverse transcription. Some clones are missing from TCRdb's copy, which holds only in-frame ones; the method was immunoSEQ multiplex PCR. This table holds around 180,000 clones, approximately 8.4% found once. The rearrangement links TRBV18 to TRBJ2-1; D perhaps matches TRBD1 (6 bases). What was sequenced was central memory CD4+ T cells from blood. The sequence derives from a young man with type 1 diabetes. The CDR3 sequence: CASSPSFRDTHNEQFF. CDR3 DNA sequence: TGTGCCAGCTCACCATCTTTCCGGGACACACACAATGAGCAGTTCTTC.